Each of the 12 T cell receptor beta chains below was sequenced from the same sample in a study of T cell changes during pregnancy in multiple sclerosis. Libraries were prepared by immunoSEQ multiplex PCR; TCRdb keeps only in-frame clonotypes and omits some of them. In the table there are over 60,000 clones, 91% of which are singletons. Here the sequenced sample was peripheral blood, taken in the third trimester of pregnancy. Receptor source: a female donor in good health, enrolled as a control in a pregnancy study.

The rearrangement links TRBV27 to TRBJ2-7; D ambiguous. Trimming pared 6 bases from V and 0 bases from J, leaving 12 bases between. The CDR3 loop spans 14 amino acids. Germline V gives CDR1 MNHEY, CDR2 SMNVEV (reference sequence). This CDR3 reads CASSLTPYSYEQYF. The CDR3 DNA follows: TGTGCCAGCAGCCTGACTCCCTACTCCTACGAGCAGTACTTC.

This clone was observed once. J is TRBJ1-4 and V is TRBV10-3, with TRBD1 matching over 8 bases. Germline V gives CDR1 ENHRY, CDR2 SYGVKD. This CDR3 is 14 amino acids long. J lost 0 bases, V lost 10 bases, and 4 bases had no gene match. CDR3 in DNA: TGTGCCACCGCAGGGGGCGCAACTAATGAAAAACTGTTTTTT. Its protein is CATAGGATNEKLFF.

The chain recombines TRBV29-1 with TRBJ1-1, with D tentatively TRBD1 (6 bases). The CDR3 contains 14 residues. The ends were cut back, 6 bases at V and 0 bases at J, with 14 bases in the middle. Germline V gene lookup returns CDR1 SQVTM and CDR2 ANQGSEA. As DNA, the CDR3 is TGCAGCGTCGGATTTAGGGGGATGAACACTGAAGCTTTCTTT. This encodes CSVGFRGMNTEAFF.

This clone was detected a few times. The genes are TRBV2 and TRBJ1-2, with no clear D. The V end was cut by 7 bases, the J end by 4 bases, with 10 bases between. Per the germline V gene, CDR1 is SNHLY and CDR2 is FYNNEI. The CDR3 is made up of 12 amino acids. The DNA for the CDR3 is TGTGCCAGCACTCCTCGTAGCTATGGCTACACCTTC. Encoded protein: CASTPRSYGYTF.

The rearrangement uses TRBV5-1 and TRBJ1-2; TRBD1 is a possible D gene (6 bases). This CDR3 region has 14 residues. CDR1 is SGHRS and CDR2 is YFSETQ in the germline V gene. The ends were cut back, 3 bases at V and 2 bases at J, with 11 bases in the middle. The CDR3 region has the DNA TGCGCCAGCAGCTGGACAGCGGACAACTATGGCTACACCTTC. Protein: CASSWTADNYGYTF. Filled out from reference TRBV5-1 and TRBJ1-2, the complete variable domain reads KAGVTQTPRYLIKTRGQQVTLSCSPISGHRSVSWYQQTPGQGLQFLFEYFSETQRNKGNFPGRFSGRQFSNSRSEMNVSTLELGDSALYLCASSWTADNYGYTFGSGTRLTVV.

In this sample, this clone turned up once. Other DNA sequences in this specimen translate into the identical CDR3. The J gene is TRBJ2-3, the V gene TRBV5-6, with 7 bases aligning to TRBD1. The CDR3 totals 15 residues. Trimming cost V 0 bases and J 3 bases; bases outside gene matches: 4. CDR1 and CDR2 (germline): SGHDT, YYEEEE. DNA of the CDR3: TGTGCCAGCAGCTTGGGAGGGGGCGGGACAGATACGCAGTATTTT. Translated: CASSLGGGGTDTQYF.

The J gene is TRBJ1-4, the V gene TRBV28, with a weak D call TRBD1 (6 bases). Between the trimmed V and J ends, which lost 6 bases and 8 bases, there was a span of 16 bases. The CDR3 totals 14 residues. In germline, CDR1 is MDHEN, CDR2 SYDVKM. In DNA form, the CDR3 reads TGTGCCAGCAGCCGGGACACCCCCTGGGAAAAACTGTTTTTT. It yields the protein CASSRDTPWEKLFF.

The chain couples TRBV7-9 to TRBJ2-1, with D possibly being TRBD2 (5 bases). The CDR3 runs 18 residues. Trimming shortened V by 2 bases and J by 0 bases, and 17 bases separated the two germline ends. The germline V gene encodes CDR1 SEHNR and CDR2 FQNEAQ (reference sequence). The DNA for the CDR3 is TGTGCCAGCAGCTTACGGGTGGCGGGCGTAAGCTCCTACAATGAGCAGTTCTTC. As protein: CASSLRVAGVSSYNEQFF. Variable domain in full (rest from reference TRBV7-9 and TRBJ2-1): DTGVSQNPRHKITKRGQNVTFRCDPISEHNRLYWYRQTLGQGPEFLTYFQNEAQLEKSRLLSDRFSAERPKGSFSTLEIQRTEQGDSAMYLCASSLRVAGVSSYNEQFFGPGTRLTVL.

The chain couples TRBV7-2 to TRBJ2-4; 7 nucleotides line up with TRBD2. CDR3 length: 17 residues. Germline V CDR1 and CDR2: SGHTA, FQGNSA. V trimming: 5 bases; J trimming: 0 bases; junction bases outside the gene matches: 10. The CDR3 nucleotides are TGTGCCAGCAGCCCCCGCGGGAGCGTGGTAGCCAAAAACATTCAGTACTTC. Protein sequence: CASSPRGSVVAKNIQYF.

The CDR3: CAWSRGGNYGYTF. The CDR3 nucleotides read TGTGCCTGGAGTCGGGGGGGCAACTATGGCTACACCTTC. The V and J genes are TRBV30 and TRBJ1-2, with TRBD1 as a possible D gene (6 bases). Trimming took 2 bases from V and 2 from J, leaving 9 bases between them. Looked up from germline, CDR1 is GTSNPN and CDR2 is SVGIG (reference sequence). This CDR3 has 13 amino acids.

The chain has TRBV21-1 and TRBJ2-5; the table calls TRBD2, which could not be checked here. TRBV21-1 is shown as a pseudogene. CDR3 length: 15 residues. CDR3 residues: CASSKDRTSKETQYF. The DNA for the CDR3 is TGTGCCAGCAGCAAAGACCGGACTAGCAAGGAGACCCAGTACTTC.

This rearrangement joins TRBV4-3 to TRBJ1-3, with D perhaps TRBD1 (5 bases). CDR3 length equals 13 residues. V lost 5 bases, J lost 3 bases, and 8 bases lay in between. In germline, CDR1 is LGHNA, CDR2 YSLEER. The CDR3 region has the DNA TGCGCCAGCAGCTGGGGGGTTGGAAACACCATATATTTT. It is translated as CASSWGVGNTIYF.